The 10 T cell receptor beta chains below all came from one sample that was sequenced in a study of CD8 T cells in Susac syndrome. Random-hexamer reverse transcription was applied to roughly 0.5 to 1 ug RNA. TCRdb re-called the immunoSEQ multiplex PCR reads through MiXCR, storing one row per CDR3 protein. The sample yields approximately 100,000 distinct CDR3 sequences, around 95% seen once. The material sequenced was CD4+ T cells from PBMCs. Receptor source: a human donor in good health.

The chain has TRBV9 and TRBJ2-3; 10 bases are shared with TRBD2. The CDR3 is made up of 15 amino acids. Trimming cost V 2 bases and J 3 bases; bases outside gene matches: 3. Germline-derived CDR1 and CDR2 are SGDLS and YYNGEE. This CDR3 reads CASSVRSGGTDTQYF. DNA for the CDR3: TGTGCCAGCAGCGTTCGTAGCGGGGGGACAGATACGCAGTATTTT. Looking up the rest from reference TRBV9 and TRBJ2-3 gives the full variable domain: DSGVTQTPKHLITATGQRVTLRCSPRSGDLSVYWYQQSLDQGLQFLIQYYNGEERAKGNILERFSAQQFPDLHSELNLSSLELGDSALYFCASSVRSGGTDTQYFGPGTRLTVL.

CDR3 residues: CASSLEGSGGQETQYF. The CDR3 DNA is TGCGCCAGCAGCTTGGAGGGTAGCGGGGGCCAAGAGACCCAGTACTTC. The rearrangement links TRBV5-1 to TRBJ2-5, with 9 nucleotides matching TRBD2. J gave up 1 base and V 0 bases, and 4 bases lay outside the gene matches. Germline CDR1 reads SGHRS; CDR2 reads YFSETQ. This CDR3 comprises 16 residues.

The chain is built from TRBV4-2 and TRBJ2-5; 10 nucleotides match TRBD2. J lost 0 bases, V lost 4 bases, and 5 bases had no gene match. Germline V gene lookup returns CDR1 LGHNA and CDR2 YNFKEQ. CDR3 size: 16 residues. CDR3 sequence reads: CASSRRLAGNQETQYF. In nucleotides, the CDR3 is TGTGCCAGCAGCCGCAGACTAGCGGGTAACCAAGAGACCCAGTACTTC.

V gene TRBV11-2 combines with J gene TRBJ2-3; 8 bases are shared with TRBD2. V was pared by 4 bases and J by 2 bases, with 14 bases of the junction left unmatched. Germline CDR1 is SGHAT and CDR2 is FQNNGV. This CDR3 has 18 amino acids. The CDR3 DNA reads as TGTGCCAGCAGCTGGGGGGACCCCTTAGCGGGGCACACAGATACGCAGTATTTT. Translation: CASSWGDPLAGHTDTQYF.

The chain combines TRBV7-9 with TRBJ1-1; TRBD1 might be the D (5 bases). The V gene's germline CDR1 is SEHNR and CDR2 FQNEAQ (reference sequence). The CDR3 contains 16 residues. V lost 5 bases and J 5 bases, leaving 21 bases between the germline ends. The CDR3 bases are TGTGCCAGCAGCAGTCGTCGGGACCCCAAGGATACTGAAGCTTTCTTT. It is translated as CASSSRRDPKDTEAFF.

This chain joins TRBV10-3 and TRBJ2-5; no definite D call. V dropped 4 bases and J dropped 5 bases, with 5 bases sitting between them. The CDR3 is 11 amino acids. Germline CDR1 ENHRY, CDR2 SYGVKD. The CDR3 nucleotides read TGTGCCATCAGTGCCGGGGAGACCCAGTACTTC. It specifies CAISAGETQYF.

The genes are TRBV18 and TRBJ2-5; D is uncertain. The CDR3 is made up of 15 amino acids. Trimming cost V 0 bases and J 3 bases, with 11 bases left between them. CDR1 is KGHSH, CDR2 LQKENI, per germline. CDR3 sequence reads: CASSPPRTEKETQYF. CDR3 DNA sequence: TGTGCCAGCTCACCACCGCGAACAGAGAAAGAGACCCAGTACTTC. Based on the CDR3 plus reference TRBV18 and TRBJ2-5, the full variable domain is NAGVMQNPRHLVRRRGQEARLRCSPMKGHSHVYWYRQLPEEGLKFMVYLQKENIIDESGMPKERFSAEFPKEGPSILRIQQVVRGDSAAYFCASSPPRTEKETQYFGPGTRLLVL.

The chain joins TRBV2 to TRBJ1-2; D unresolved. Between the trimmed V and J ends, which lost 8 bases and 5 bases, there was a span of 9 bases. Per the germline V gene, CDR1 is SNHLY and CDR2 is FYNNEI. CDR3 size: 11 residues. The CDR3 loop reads CASGPEYGYTF. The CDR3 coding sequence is TGTGCCAGCGGGCCAGAGTATGGCTACACCTTC.

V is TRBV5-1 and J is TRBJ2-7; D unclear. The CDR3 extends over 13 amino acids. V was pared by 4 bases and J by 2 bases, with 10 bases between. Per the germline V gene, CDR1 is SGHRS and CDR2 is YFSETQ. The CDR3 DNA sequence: TGCGCCAGCAGCATCATCGGAGCCTACGAGCAGTACTTC. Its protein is CASSIIGAYEQYF.

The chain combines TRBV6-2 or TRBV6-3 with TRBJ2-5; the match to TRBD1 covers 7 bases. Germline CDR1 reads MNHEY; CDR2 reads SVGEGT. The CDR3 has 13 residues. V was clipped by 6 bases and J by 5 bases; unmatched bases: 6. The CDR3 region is CASRGQDWETQYF. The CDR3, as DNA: TGTGCCAGCAGAGGACAGGACTGGGAGACCCAGTACTTC.